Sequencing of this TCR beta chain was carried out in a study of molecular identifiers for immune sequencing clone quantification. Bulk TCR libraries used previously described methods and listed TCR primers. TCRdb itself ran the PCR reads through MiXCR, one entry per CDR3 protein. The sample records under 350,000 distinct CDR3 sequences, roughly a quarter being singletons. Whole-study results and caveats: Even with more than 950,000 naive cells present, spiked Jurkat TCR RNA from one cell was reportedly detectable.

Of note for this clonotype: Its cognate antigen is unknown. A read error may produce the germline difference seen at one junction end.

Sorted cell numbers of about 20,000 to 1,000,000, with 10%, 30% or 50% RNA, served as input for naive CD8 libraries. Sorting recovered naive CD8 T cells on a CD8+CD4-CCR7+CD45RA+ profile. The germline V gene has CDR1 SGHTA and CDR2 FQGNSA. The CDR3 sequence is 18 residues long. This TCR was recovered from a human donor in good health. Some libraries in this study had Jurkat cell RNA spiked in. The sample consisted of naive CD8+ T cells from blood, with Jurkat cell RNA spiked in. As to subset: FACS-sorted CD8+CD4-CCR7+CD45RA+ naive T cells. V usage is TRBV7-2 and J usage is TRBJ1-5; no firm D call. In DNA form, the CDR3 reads TGTGCCCGCAGCTTAGTGCCCCCTGGACCGAGTAGCAATCAGCCCCAGCATTTT. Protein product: CARSLVPPGPSSNQPQHF.